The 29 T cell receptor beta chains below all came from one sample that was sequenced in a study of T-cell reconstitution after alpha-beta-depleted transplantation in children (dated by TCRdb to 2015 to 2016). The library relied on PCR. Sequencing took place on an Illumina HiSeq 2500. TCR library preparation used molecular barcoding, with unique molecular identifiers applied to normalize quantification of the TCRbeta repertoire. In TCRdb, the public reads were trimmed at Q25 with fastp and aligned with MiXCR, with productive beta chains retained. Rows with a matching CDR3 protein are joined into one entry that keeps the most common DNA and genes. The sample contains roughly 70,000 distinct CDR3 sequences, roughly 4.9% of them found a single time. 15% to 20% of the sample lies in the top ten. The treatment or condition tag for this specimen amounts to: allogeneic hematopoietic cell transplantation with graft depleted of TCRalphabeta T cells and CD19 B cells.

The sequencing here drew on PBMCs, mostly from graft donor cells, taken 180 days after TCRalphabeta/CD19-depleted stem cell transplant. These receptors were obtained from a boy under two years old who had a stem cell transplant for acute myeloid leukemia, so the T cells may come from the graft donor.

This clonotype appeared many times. CDR3 loop: CASSSRDNQPQHF. The CDR3 nucleotides read TGTGCCAGCAGTTCCAGGGATAATCAGCCCCAGCATTTT. The chain recombines TRBV12-3 or TRBV12-4 with TRBJ1-5; TRBD1 might be the D (5 bases). The CDR3 has 13 amino acids. V was trimmed by 4 bases and J by 4 bases, leaving 8 bases between them.

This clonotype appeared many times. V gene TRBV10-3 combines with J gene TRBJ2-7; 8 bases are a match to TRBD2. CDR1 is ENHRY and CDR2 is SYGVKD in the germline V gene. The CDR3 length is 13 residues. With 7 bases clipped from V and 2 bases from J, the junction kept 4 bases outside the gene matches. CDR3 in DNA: TGTGCCATCAAGCGGGGGCCGGCCTACGAGCAGTACTTC. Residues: CAIKRGPAYEQYF.

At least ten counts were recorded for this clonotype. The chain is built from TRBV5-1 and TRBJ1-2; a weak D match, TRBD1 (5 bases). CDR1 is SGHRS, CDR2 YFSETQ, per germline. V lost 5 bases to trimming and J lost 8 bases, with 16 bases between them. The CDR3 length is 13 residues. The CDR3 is CASSSGTASGYTF. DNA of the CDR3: TGCGCCAGCAGTTCCGGGACGGCCTCCGGCTACACCTTC.

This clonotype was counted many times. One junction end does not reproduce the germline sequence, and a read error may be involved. The CDR3 nucleotides read TGCGCCAGCAGCTTGGACATACGCAGCTCTGGGGCCGACGTCCTGACTTTC. This translates into CASSLDIRSSGADVLTF. The V call is TRBV5-1, the J call TRBJ2-6, with TRBD1 as a possible D gene (5 bases). Germline CDR1 SGHRS, CDR2 YFSETQ. The CDR3 totals 17 residues.

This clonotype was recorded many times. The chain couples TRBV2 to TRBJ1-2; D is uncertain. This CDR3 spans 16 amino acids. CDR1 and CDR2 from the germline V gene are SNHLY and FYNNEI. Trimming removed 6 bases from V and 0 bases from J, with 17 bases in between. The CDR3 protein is CASSVPRQGSNYGYTF. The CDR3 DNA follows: TGTGCCAGCAGCGTACCCCGACAAGGTTCTAACTATGGCTACACCTTC.

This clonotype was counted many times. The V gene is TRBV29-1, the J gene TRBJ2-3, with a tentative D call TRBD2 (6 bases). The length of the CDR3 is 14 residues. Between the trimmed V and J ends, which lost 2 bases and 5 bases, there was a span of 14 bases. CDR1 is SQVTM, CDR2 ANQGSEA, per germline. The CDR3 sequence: CSVETWLGGDTQYF. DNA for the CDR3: TGCAGCGTTGAAACGTGGCTGGGGGGAGATACGCAGTATTTT.

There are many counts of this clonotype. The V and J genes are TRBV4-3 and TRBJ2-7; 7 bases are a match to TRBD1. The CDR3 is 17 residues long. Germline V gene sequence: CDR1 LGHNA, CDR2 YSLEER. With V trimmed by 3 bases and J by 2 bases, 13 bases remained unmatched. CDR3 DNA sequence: TGCGCCAGCAGCCATGTAAATACCAGGGACAGTCCCTACGAGCAGTACTTC. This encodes CASSHVNTRDSPYEQYF.

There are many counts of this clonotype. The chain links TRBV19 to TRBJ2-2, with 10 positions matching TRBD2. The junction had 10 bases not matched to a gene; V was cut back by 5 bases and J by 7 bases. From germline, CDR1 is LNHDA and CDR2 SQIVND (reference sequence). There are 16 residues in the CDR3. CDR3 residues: CASSWERGGRVGELFF. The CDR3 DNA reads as TGTGCCAGTAGTTGGGAGCGGGGGGGCCGTGTCGGGGAGCTGTTTTTT.

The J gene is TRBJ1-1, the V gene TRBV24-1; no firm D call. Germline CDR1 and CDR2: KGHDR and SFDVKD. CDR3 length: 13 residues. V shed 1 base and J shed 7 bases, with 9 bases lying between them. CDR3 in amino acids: CATSDLIGREAFF. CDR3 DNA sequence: TGTGCCACCAGTGATTTAATTGGCCGTGAAGCTTTCTTT.

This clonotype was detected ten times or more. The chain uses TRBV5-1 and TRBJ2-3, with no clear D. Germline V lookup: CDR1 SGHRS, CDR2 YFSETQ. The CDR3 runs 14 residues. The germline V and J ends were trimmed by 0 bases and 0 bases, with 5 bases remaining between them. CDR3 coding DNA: TGCGCCAGCAGCTTGGGCACTAGCACAGATACGCAGTATTTT. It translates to CASSLGTSTDTQYF. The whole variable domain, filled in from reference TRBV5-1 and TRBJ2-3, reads KAGVTQTPRYLIKTRGQQVTLSCSPISGHRSVSWYQQTPGQGLQFLFEYFSETQRNKGNFPGRFSGRQFSNSRSEMNVSTLELGDSALYLCASSLGTSTDTQYFGPGTRLTVL.

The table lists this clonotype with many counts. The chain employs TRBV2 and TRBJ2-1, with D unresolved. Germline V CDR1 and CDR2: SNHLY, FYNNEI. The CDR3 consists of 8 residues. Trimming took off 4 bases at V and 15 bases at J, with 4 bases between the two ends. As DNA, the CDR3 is TGTGCCAGCAGTGGGGGGTTCTTC. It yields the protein CASSGGFF.

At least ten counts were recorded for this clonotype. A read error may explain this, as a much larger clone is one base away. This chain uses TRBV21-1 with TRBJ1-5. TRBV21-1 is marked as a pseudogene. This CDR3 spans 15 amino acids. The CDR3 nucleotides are TGTGCCAGCATTCCCCGCGGGAGCCTTAATCAGCCCCATCATTTT. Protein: CASIPRGSLNQPHHF.

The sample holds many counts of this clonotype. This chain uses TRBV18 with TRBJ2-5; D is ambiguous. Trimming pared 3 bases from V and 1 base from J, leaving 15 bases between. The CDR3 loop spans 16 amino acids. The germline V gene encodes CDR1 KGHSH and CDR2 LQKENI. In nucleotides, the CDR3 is TGTGCCAGCTCACCCCTGCCCGTGAAACCCCAAGAGACCCAGTACTTC. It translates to CASSPLPVKPQETQYF.

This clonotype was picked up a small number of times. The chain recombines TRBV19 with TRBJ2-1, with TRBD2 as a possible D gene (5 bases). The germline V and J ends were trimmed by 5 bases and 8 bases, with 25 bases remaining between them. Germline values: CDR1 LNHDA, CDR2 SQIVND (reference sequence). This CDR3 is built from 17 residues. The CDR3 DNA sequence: TGTGCCAGTAGTCCCGCTGGACGGTTTGGACTCAAGGATGAGCAGTTCTTC. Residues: CASSPAGRFGLKDEQFF.

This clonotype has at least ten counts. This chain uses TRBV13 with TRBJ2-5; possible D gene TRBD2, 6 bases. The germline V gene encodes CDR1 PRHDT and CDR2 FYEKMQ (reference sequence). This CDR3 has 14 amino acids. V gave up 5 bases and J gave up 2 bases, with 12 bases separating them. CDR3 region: CASSPGGLQETQYF. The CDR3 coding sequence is TGTGCCAGCAGCCCTGGGGGGTTACAAGAGACCCAGTACTTC.

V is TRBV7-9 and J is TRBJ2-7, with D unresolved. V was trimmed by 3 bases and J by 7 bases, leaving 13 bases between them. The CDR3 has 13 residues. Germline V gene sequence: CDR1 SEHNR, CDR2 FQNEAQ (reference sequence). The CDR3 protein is CASSLSPLGEQYF. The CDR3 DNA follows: TGTGCCAGCAGCTTGTCCCCTCTGGGGGAGCAGTACTTC.

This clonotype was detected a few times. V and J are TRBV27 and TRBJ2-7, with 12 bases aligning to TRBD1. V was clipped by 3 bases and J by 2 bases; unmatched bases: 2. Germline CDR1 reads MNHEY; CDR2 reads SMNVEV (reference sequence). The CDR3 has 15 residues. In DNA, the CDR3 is TGTGCCAGCAGTTTGGGACAGGGGGCTCCCTACGAGCAGTACTTC. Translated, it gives CASSLGQGAPYEQYF.

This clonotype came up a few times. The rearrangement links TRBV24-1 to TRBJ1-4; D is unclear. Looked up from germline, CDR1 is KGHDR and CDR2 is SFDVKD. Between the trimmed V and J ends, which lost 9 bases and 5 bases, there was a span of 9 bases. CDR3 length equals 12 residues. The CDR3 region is CATDRKNEKLFF. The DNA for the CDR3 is TGTGCCACCGACCGAAAGAATGAAAAACTGTTTTTT.

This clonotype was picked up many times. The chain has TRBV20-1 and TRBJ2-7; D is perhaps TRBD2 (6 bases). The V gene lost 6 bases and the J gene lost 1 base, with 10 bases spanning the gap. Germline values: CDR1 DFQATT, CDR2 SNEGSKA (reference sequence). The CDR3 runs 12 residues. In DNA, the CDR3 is TGCAGTGCCGTAGGGACTTCCTACGAGCAGTACGTC. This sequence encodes CSAVGTSYEQYV.

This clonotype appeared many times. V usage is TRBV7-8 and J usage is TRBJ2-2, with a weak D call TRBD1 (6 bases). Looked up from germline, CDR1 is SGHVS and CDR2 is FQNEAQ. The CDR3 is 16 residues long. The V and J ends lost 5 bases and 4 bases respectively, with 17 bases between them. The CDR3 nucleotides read TGTGCCAGCAGCCCTATCGGGACACCCTTCACCGGGGAGCTGTTTTTT. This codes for CASSPIGTPFTGELFF.

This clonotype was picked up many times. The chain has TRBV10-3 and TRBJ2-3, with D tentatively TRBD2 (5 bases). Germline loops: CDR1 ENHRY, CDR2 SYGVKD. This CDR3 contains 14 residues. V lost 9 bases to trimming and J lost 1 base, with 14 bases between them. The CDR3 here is CAILDQEGTDTQYF. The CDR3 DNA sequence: TGTGCCATACTCGATCAGGAGGGCACAGATACGCAGTATTTT.

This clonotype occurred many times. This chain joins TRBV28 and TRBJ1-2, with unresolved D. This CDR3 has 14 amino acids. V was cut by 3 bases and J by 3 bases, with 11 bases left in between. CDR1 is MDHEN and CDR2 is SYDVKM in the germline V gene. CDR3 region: CASSLSRGDYGYTF. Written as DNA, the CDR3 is TGTGCCAGCAGTTTGTCCCGGGGAGACTATGGCTACACCTTC.

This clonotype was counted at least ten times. CDR3 sequence: CASSKGLAGGPDTQYF. The CDR3 region has the DNA TGCGCCAGCAGCAAGGGACTAGCGGGGGGGCCAGATACGCAGTATTTT. The V call is TRBV4-1, the J call TRBJ2-3; 16 positions match TRBD2. The V segment lost 5 bases and the J segment 4 bases; nucleotides outside the gene matches: 3. CDR3 length: 16 amino acids. Germline V gene sequence: CDR1 MGHRA, CDR2 YSYEKL.

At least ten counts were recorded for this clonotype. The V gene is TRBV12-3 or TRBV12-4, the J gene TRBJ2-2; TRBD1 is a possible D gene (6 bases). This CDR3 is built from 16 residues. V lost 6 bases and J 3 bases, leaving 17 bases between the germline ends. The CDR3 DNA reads TGTGCCAGCAGATCGACAGGTTTTAGGGACACCGGGGAGCTGTTTTTT. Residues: CASRSTGFRDTGELFF.

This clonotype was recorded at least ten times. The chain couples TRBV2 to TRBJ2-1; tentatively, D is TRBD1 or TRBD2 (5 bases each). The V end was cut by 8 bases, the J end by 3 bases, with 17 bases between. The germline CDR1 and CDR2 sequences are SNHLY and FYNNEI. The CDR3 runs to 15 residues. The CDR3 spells CASWNSGTSYNEQFF. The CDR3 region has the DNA TGTGCCAGCTGGAATTCCGGGACCAGCTACAATGAGCAGTTCTTC.

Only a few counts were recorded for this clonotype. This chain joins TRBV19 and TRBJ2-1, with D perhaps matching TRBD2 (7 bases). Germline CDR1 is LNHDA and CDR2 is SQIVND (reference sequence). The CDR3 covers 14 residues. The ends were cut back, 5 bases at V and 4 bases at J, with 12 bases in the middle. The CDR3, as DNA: TGTGCCAGTAGTTGGGGGGGGGCTTACAATGAGCAGTTCTTC. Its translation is CASSWGGAYNEQFF.

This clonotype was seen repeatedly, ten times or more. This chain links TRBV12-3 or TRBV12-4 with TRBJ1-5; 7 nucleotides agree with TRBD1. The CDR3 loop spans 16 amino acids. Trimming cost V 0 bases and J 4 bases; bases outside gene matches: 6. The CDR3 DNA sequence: TGTGCCAGCAGTTTAGCGAGGGGGCCGACGAATCAGCCCCAGCATTTT. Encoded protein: CASSLARGPTNQPQHF.

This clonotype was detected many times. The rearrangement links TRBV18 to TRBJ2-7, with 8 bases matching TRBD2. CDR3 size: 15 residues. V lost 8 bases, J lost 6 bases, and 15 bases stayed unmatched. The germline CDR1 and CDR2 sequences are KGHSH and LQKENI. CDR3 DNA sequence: TGTGCCAGCGCAAAATTTAGCGGGGACGGGGTCGAGCAGTACGTC. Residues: CASAKFSGDGVEQYV.

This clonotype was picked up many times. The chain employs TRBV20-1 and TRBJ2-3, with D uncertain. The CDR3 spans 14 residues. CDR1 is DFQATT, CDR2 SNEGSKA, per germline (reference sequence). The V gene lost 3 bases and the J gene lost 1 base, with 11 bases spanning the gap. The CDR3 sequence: CSASQEWGTDTQYF. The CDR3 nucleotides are TGCAGTGCTAGCCAAGAGTGGGGCACAGATACGCAGTATTTT.